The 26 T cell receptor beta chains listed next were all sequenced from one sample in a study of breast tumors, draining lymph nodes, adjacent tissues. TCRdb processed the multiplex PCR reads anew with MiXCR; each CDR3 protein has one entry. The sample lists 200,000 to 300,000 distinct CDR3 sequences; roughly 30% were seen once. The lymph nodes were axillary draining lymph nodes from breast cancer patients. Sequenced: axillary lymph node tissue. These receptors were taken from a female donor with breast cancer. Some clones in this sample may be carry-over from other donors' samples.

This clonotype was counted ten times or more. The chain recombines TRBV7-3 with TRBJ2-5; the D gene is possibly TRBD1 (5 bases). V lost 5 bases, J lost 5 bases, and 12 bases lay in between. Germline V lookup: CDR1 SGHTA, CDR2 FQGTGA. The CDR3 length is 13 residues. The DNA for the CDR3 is TGTGCCAGCAGCACAGGCAGTGGGGAGACCCAGTACTTC. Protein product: CASSTGSGETQYF.

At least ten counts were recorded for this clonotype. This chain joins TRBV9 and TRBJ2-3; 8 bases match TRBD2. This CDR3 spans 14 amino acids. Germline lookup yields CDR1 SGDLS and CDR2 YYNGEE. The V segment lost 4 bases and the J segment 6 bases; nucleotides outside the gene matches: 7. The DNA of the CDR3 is TGTGCCAGCAGCCCCCGGGGGGGTTGGGATACGCAGTATTTT. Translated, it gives CASSPRGGWDTQYF.

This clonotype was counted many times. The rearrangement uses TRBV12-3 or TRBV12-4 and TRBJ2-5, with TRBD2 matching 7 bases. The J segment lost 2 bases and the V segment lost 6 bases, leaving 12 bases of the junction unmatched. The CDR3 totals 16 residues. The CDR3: CASSLGSSGQQETQYF. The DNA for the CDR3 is TGTGCCAGCAGCCTCGGAAGTAGCGGGCAGCAAGAGACCCAGTACTTC.

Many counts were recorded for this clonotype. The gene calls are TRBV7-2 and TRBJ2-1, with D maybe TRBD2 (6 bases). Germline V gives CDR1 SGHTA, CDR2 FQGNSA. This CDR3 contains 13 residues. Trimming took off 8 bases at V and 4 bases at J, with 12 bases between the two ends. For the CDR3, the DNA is TGTGCCAGCGGGAGGACTGTTTACAATGAGCAGTTCTTC. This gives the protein CASGRTVYNEQFF.

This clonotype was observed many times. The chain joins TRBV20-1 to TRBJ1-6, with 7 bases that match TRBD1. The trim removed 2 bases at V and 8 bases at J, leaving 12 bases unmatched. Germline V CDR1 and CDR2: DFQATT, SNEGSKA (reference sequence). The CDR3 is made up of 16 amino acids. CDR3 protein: CSARPPPDRWDSPLHF. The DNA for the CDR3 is TGCAGTGCTAGACCCCCCCCGGACAGGTGGGATTCACCCCTCCACTTT.

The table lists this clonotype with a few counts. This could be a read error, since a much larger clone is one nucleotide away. As DNA, the CDR3 is TGCAGTGCTAAACGGGACGGGAGCTCCTCCGAGCAGTACTTC. Protein product: CSAKRDGSSSEQYF. The rearrangement joins TRBV20-1 to TRBJ2-7; TRBD2 is a possible D gene (6 bases). The CDR3 loop spans 14 amino acids. The germline gives CDR1 DFQATT, CDR2 SNEGSKA (reference sequence).

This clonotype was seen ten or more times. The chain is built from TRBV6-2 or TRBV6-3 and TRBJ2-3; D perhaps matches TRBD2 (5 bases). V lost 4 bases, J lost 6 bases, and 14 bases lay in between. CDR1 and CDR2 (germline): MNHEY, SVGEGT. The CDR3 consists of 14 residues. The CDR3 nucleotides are TGTGCCAGCAGTTTGGGAGTGTCGGCGGATACGCAGTATTTT. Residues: CASSLGVSADTQYF.

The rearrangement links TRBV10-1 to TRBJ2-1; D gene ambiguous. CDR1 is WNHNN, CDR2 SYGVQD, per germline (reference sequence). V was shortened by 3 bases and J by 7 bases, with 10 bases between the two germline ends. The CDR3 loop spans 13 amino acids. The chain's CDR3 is CASSDGVLNEQFF. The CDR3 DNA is TGCGCCAGCAGTGATGGGGTCCTTAATGAGCAGTTCTTC.

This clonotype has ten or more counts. This CDR3 reads CASSFGTTHYNEQFF. CDR3 DNA sequence: TGTGCCAGCAGCTTCGGGACTACCCACTACAATGAGCAGTTCTTC. The rearrangement links TRBV11-2 to TRBJ2-1, with 7 bases aligning to TRBD2. In germline, CDR1 is SGHAT, CDR2 FQNNGV. This CDR3 comprises 15 residues. V shed 3 bases and J 3 bases; nucleotides not matched to a gene: 5.

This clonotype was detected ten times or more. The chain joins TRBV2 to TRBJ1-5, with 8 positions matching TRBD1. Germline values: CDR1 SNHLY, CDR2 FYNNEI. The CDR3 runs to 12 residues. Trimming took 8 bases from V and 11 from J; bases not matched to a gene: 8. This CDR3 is CASGDRGGSQHF. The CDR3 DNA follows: TGTGCCAGCGGAGACAGGGGAGGATCCCAGCATTTT.

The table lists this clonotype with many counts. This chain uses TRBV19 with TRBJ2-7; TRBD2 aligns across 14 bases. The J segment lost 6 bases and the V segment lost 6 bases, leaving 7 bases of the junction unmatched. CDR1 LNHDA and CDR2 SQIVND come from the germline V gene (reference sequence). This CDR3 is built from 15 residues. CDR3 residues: CASSPGLAGVGEQYF. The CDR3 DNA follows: TGTGCCAGTAGCCCGGGACTAGCGGGAGTGGGCGAGCAGTACTTC.

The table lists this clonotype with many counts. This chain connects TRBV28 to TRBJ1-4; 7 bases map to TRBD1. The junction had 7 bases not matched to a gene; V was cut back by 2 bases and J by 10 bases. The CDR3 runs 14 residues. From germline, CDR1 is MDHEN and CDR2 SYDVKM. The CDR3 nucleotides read TGTGCCAGCAGTTTAGTAGGGGGCGCAGGAAAACTGTTTTTT. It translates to CASSLVGGAGKLFF.

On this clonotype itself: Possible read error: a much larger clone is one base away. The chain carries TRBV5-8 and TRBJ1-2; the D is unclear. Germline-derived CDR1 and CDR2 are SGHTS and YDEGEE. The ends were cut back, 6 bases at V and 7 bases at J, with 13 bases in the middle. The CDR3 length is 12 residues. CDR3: CASTPSPPGYTF. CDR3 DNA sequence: TGTGCCAGCACCCCTTCCCCTCCTGGCTACACCTTC.

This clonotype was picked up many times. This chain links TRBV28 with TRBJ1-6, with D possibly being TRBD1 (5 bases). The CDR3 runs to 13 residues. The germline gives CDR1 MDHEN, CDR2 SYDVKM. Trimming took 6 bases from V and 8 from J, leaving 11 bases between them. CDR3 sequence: CASRGWGDSPLHF. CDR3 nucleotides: TGTGCCAGCAGGGGATGGGGGGATTCACCCCTCCACTTT.

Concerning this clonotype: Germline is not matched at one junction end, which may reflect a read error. The DNA for the CDR3 is TGTGTCAGCAGTTACTCCCTAGCGGGAGGGCCGGAAGAGCAGTACTTC. This translates into CVSSYSLAGGPEEQYF. The genes are TRBV6-5 and TRBJ2-7; 12 nucleotides line up with TRBD2. Germline V gene lookup returns CDR1 MNHEY and CDR2 SVGAGI. CDR3 length equals 16 residues.

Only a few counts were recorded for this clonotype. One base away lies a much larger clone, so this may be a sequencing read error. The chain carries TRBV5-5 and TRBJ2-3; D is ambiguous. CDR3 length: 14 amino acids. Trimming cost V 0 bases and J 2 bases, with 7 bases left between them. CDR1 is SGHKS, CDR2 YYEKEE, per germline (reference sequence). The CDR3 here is CASSLVQATDTQYF. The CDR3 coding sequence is TGTGCCAGCAGCTTGGTTCAGGCCACAGATACGCAGTATTTT.

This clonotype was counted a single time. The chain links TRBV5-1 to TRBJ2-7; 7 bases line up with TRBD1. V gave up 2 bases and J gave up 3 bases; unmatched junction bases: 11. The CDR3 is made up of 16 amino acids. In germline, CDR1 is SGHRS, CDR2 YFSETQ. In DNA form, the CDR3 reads TGCGCCAGCAGCTTAACAGGGGAGTACAGGGACTACGAGCAGTACTTC. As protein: CASSLTGEYRDYEQYF.

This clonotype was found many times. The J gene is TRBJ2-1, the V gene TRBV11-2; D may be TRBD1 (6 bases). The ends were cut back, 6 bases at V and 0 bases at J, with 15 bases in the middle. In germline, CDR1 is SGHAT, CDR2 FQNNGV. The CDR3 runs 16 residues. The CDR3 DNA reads TGTGCCAGCAGTCGGACCGGGACAACCTCCTACAATGAGCAGTTCTTC. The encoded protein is CASSRTGTTSYNEQFF. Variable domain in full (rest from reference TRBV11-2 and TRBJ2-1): EAGVAQSPRYKIIEKRQSVAFWCNPISGHATLYWYQQILGQGPKLLIQFQNNGVVDDSQLPKDRFSAERLKGVDSTLKIQPAKLEDSAVYLCASSRTGTTSYNEQFFGPGTRLTVL.

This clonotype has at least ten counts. The CDR3 here is CASSISLAGKDTQYF. CDR3 nucleotide sequence: TGTGCCAGCAGCATATCTCTAGCGGGAAAAGATACGCAGTATTTT. The rearrangement uses TRBV12-3 or TRBV12-4 and TRBJ2-3; 9 bases map to TRBD2. The CDR3 has 15 amino acids. V was pared by 6 bases and J by 5 bases, with 9 bases of the junction left unmatched.

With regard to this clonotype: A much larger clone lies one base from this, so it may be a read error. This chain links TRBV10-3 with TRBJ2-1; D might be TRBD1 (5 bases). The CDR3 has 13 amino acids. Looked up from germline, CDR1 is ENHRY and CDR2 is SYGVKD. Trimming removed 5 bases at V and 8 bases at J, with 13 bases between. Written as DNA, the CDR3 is TGTGCCATCAGTCCCCGGACATACGATGAGCAGTTCTTC. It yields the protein CAISPRTYDEQFF.

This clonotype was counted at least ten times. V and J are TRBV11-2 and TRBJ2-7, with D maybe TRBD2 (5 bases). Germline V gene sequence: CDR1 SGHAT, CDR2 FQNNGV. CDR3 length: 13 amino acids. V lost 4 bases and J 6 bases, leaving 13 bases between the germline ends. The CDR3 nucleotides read TGTGCCAGCAGCTCCCGCCCCGGAGGCGAGCAGTACTTC. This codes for CASSSRPGGEQYF.

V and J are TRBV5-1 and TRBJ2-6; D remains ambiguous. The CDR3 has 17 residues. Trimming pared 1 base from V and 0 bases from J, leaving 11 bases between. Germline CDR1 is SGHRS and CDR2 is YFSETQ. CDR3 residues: CASSLSGLGSGANVLTF. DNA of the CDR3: TGCGCCAGCAGCTTGTCGGGCCTTGGCTCTGGGGCCAACGTCCTGACTTTC.

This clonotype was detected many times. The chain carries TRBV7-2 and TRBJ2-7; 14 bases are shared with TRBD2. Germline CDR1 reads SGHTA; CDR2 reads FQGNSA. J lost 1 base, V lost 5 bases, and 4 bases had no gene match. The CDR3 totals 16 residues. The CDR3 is CASSPRTSGRSYEQYF. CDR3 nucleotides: TGTGCCAGCAGCCCCCGGACTAGCGGGAGGTCCTACGAGCAGTACTTC.

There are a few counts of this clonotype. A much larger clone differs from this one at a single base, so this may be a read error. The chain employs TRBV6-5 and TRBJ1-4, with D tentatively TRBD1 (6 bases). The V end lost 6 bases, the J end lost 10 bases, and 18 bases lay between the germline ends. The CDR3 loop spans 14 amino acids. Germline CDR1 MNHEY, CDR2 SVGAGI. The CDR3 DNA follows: TGTGCCAGCAGGCCGGACAGAGCGACAGGAAAACTGTTTTTT. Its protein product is CASRPDRATGKLFF.

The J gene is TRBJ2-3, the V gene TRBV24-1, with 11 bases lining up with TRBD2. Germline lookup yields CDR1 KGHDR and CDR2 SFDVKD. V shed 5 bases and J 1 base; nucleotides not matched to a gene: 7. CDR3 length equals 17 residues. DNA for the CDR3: TGTGCCACCAGTGCCAGGCTAGCGGGAGGACGCACAGATACGCAGTATTTT. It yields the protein CATSARLAGGRTDTQYF.

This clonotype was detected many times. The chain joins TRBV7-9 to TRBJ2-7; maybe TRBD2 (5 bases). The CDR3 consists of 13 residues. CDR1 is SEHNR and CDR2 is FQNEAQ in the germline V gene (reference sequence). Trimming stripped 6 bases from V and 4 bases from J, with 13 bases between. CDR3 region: CASSDFREYEQYF. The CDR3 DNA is TGTGCCAGCAGTGATTTCCGGGAATACGAGCAGTACTTC.